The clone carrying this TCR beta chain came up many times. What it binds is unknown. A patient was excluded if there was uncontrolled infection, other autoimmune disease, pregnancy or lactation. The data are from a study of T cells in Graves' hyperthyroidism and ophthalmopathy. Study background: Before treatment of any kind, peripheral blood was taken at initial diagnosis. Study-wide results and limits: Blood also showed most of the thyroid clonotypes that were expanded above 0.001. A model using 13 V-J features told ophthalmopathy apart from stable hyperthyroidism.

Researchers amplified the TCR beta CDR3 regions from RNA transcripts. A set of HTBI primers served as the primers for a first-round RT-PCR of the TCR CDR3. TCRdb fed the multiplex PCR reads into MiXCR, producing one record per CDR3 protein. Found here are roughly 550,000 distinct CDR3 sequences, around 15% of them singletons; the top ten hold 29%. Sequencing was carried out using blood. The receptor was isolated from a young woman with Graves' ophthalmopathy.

CDR3 residues: CSARDQKGPYNEQFF. The CDR3 bases are TGCAGTGCTAGAGATCAGAAGGGTCCGTACAATGAGCAGTTCTTC. V and J are TRBV20-1 and TRBJ2-1; D remains unclear. Germline CDR1 is DFQATT and CDR2 is SNEGSKA (reference sequence). V lost 0 bases, J lost 4 bases, and 13 bases lay in between. The CDR3 runs 15 residues.